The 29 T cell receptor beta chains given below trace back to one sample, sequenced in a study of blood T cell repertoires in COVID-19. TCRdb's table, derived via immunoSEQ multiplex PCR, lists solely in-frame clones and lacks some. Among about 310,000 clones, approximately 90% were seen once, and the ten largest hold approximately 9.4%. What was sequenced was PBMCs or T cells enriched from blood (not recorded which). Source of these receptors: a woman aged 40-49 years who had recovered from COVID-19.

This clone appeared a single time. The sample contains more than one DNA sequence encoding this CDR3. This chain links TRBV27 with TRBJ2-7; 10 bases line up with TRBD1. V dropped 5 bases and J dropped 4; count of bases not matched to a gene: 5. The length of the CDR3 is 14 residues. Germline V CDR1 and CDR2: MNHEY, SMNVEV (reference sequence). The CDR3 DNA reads TGTGCCAGCAGTCACCGGGACAGGGGTTACGAGCAGTACTTC. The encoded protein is CASSHRDRGYEQYF.

This chain's CDR3 is CASRQGWTQYF. The DNA for the CDR3 is TGTGCCAGCAGACAGGGCTGGACCCAGTACTTC. The chain uses TRBV19 and TRBJ2-5; 7 bases match TRBD1. The junction had 5 bases not matched to a gene; V was cut back by 9 bases and J by 7 bases. The germline gives CDR1 LNHDA, CDR2 SQIVND (reference sequence). This CDR3 is 11 amino acids long.

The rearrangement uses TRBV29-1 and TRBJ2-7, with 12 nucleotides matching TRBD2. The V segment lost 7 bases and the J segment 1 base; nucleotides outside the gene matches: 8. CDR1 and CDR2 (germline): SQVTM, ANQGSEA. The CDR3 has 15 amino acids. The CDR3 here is CSALYGTSGSYEQYF. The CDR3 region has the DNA TGCAGCGCCTTATACGGGACTAGCGGGTCCTACGAGCAGTACTTC.

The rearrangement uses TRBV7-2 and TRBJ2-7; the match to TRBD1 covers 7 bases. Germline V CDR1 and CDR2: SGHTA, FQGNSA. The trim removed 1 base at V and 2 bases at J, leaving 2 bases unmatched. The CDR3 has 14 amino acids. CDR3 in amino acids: CASSLGTGPYEQYF. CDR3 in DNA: TGTGCCAGCAGCTTAGGGACAGGACCCTACGAGCAGTACTTC.

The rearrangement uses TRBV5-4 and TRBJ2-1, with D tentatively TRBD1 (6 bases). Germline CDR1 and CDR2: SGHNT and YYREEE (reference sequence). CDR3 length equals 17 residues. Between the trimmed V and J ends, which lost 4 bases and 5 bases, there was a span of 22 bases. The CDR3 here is CASSIEGQYVLNNEQFF. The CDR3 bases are TGTGCCAGCAGCATAGAAGGACAGTATGTTTTGAACAATGAGCAGTTCTTC.

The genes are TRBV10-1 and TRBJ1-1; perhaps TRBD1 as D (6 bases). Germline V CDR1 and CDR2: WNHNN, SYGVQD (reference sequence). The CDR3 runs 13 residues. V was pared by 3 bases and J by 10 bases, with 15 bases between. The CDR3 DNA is TGCGCCAGCAGTGAATCCCCCCCGACAGGAGCTTTCTTT. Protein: CASSESPPTGAFF.

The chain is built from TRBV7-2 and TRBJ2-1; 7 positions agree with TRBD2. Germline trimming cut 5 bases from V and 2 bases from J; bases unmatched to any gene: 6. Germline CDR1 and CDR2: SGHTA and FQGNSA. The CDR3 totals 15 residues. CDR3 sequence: CASSPTAGTYNEQFF. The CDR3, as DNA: TGTGCCAGCAGCCCGACAGCGGGGACCTACAATGAGCAGTTCTTC.

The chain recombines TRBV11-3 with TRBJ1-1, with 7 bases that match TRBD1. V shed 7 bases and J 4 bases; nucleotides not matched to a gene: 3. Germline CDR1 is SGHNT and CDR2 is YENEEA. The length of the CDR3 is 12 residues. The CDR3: CASTRGITEAFF. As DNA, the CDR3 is TGTGCCAGCACCAGGGGGATCACTGAAGCTTTCTTT. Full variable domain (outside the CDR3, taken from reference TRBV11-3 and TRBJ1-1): EAGVVQSPRYKIIEKKQPVAFWCNPISGHNTLYWYLQNLGQGPELLIRYENEEAVDDSQLPKDRFSAERLKGVDSTLKIQPAELGDSAVYLCASTRGITEAFFGQGTRLTVV.

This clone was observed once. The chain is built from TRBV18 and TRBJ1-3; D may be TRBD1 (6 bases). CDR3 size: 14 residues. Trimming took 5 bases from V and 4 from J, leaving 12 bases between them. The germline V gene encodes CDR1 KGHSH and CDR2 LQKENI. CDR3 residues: CASSSATGGNTIYF. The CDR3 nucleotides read TGTGCCAGCTCATCCGCGACAGGAGGAAACACCATATATTTT.

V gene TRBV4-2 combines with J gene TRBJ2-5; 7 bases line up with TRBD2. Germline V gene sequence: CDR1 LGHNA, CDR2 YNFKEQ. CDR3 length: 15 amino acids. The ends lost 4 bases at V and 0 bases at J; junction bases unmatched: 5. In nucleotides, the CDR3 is TGTGCCAGCAGCCCTCTAGCGGAGAACCAAGAGACCCAGTACTTC. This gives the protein CASSPLAENQETQYF.

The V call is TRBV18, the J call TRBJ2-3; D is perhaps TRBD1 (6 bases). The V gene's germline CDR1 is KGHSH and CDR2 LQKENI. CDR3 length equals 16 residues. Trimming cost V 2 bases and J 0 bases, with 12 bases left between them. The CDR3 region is CASSPVVGASTDTQYF. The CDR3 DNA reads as TGTGCCAGCTCACCAGTTGTGGGGGCTAGCACAGATACGCAGTATTTT.

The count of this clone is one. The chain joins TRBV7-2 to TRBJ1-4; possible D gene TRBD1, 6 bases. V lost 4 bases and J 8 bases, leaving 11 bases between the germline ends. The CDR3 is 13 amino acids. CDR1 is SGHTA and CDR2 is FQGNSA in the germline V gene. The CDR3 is CASSWAGAEKLFF. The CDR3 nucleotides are TGTGCCAGCAGCTGGGCAGGGGCAGAAAAACTGTTTTTT.

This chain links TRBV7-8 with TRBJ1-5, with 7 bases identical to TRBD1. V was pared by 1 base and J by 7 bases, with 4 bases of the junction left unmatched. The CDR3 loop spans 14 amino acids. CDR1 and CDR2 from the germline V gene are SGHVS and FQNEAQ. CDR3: CASSLETGTQPQHF. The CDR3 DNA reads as TGTGCCAGCAGCTTAGAGACAGGGACCCAGCCCCAGCATTTT. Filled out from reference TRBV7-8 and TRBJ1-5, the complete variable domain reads GAGVSQSPRYKVAKRGQDVALRCDPISGHVSLFWYQQALGQGPEFLTYFQNEAQLDKSGLPSDRFFAERPEGSVSTLKIQRTQQEDSAVYLCASSLETGTQPQHFGDGTRLSIL.

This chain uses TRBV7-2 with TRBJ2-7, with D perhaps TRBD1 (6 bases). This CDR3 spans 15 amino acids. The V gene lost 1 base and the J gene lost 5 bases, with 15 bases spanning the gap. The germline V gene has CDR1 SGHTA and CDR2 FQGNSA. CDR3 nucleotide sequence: TGTGCCAGCAGCTTAGTAAGTCAGGGGCTGGACGAGCAGTACTTC. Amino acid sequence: CASSLVSQGLDEQYF.

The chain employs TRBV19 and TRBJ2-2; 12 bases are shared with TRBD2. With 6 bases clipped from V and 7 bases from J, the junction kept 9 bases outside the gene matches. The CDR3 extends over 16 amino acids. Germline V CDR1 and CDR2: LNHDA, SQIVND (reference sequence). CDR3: CASRTASGGAGGELFF. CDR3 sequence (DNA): TGTGCCAGTAGAACCGCTAGCGGGGGGGCCGGCGGGGAGCTGTTTTTT.

Written as DNA, the CDR3 is TGTGCCAGCAGCCGACAGGGGGCACAGGGCACAGATACGCAGTATTTT. It encodes CASSRQGAQGTDTQYF. The chain has TRBV3-1 (or the pseudogene TRBV3-2) and TRBJ2-3; 10 bases are shared with TRBD1. Unmatched junction bases numbered 5, after V lost 4 bases and J lost 1 base. The CDR3 runs 16 residues. Per germline, CDR1 LGHDT and CDR2 YNNKEL (reference sequence).

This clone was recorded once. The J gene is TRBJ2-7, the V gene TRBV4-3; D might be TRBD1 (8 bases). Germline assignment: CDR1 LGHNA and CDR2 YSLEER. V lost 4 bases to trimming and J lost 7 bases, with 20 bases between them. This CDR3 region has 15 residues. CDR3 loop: CASSPGTGSGGEQYF. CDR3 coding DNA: TGCGCCAGCAGCCCGGGGACAGGATCGGGGGGAGAGCAGTACTTC.

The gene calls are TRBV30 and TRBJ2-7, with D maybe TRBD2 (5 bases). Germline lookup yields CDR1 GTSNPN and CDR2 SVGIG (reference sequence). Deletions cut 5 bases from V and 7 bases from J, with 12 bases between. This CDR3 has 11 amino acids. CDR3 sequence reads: CAWGVSGEQYF. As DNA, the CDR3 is TGTGCCTGGGGGGTTTCGGGGGAGCAGTACTTC. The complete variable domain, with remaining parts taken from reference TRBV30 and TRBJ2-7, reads SQTIHQWPATLVQPVGSPLSLECTVEGTSNPNLYWYRQAAGRGLQLLFYSVGIGQISSEVPQNLSASRPQDRQFILSSKKLLLSDSGFYLCAWGVSGEQYFGPGTRLTVT.

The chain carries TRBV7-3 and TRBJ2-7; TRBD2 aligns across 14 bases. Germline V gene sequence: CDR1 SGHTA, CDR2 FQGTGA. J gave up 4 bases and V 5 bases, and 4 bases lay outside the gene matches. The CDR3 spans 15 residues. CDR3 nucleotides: TGTGCCAGCAGCCCTGGGACTAGCGGGGGTTACGAGCAGTACTTC. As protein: CASSPGTSGGYEQYF.

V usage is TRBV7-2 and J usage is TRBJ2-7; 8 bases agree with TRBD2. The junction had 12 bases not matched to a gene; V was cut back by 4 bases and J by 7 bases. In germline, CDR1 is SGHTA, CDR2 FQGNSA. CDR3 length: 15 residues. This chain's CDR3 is CASSSGEREWAEQYF. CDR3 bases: TGTGCCAGCAGCTCCGGAGAGCGGGAGTGGGCTGAGCAGTACTTC.

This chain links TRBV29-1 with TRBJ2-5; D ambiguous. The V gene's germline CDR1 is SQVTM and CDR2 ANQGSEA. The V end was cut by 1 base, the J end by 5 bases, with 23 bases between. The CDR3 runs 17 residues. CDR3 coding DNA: TGCAGCGTTGAAGTATCCAGTGCGGCAGACCCTCCGGAGACCCAGTACTTC. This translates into CSVEVSSAADPPETQYF.

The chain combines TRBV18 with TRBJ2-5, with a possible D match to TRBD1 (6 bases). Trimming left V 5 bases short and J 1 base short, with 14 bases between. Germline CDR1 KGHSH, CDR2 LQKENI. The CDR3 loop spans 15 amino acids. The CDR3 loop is CASSTFSDSQETQYF. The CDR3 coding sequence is TGTGCCAGCTCAACTTTTTCGGACAGCCAAGAGACCCAGTACTTC.

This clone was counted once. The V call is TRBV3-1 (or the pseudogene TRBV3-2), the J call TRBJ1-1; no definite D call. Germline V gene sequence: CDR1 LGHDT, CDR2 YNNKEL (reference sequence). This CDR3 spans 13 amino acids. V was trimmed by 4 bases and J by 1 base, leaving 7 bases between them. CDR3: CASSLKANTEAFF. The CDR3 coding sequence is TGTGCCAGCAGCCTGAAAGCGAACACTGAAGCTTTCTTT.

Here the CDR3 DNA reads TGTGCCAGCAGCATCCGGACAGGGGGCGCGGAGACCCAGTACTTC. Encoded protein: CASSIRTGGAETQYF. The J gene is TRBJ2-5, the V gene TRBV7-8; 11 nucleotides line up with TRBD1. This CDR3 spans 15 amino acids. The V gene end was trimmed by 5 bases and the J gene end by 5 bases; junction bases not matched to a gene: 7. Looked up from germline, CDR1 is SGHVS and CDR2 is FQNEAQ.

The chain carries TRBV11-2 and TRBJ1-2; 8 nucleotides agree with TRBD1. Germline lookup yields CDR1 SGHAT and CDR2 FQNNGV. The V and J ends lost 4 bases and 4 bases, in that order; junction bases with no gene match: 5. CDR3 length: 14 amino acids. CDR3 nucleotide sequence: TGTGCCAGCAGCTCCCGGGACAGGTCCTATGGCTACACCTTC. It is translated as CASSSRDRSYGYTF.

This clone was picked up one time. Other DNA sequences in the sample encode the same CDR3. The CDR3 coding sequence is TGTGCCAGCGGACGGGGGGGGGAGACCCAGTACTTC. Amino acid sequence: CASGRGGETQYF. This sequence joins TRBV25-1 and TRBJ2-5; 8 positions match TRBD2. The V segment lost 8 bases and the J segment 5 bases; nucleotides outside the gene matches: 4. The CDR3 has 12 amino acids. The germline V gene has CDR1 MGHDK and CDR2 SYGVNS.

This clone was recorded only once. In nucleotides, the CDR3 is TGTGCCAGCTCCGACAGGAGTCAAGGGTTCTCTGGGGCCAACGTCCTGACTTTC. Its translation is CASSDRSQGFSGANVLTF. This chain uses TRBV18 with TRBJ2-6; the D gene is possibly TRBD1 (6 bases). The CDR3 is 18 residues long. The germline gives CDR1 KGHSH, CDR2 LQKENI. Trimming pared 6 bases from V and 0 bases from J, leaving 18 bases between.

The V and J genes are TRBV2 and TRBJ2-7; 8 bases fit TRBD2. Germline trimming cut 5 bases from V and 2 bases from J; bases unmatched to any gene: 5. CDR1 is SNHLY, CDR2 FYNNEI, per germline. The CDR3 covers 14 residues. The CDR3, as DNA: TGTGCCAGCAGTCCAGCGGGAGACCCCTACGAGCAGTACTTC. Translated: CASSPAGDPYEQYF.

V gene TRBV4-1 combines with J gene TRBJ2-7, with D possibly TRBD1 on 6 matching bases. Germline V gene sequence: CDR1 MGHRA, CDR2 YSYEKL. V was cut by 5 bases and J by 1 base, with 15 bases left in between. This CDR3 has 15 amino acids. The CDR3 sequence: CASSYRDTLSYEQYF. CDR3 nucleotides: TGCGCCAGCAGCTACCGGGACACGCTTTCCTACGAGCAGTACTTC.